The 13 T cell receptor beta chains below come from one sample, sequenced in a study of blood T cell repertoires in COVID-19. The data were produced by immunoSEQ multiplex PCR, yet TCRdb's version contains in-frame clones alone and is incomplete. The sample yields roughly 8,200 clones, around 88% seen once. The source material was peripheral blood. The receptors derive from a human donor with active COVID-19. The donor label of this sample is uncertain.

This rearrangement joins TRBV10-2 to TRBJ2-1; TRBD2 agrees at 11 bases. CDR3 length: 13 amino acids. V shed 10 bases and J 4 bases; nucleotides not matched to a gene: 3. Looked up from germline, CDR1 is WSHSY and CDR2 is SAAADI. DNA for the CDR3: TGCGCCACCGGGACTAGCGGATACAATGAGCAGTTCTTC. It specifies CATGTSGYNEQFF.

This clone occurred once. This chain connects TRBV9 to TRBJ2-1; TRBD2 agrees at 7 bases. In germline, CDR1 is SGDLS, CDR2 YYNGEE. The CDR3 totals 14 residues. The junction had 4 bases not matched to a gene; V was cut back by 0 bases and J by 7 bases. The chain's CDR3 is CASSVAGGPNEQFF. CDR3 bases: TGTGCCAGCAGCGTAGCGGGAGGCCCTAATGAGCAGTTCTTC.

The chain joins TRBV15 to TRBJ2-1; possible D gene TRBD2, 5 bases. CDR3 length equals 17 residues. Deletions cut 0 bases from V and 1 base from J, with 13 bases between. Germline V gives CDR1 LNHNV, CDR2 YYDKDF (reference sequence). The CDR3, as DNA: TGTGCCACCAGCAGAGAACTAGGACTTTTGTCCTACAATGAGCAGTTCTTC. Its translation is CATSRELGLLSYNEQFF.

The rearrangement joins TRBV11-2 to TRBJ2-3; TRBD2 matches at 11 bases. Germline V CDR1 and CDR2: SGHAT, FQNNGV. This CDR3 contains 14 residues. J was trimmed by 0 bases and V by 10 bases; bases with no gene match: 3. In DNA, the CDR3 is TGTGCCACCCTAGCGGGGGGAAGCACAGATACGCAGTATTTT. This translates into CATLAGGSTDTQYF.

V usage is TRBV30 and J usage is TRBJ1-2; 7 bases match TRBD1. There are 11 residues in the CDR3. V trimming: 7 bases; J trimming: 5 bases; junction bases outside the gene matches: 4. Germline-derived CDR1 and CDR2 are GTSNPN and SVGIG (reference sequence). This CDR3 is CALRQGYGYTF. In DNA form, the CDR3 reads TGTGCCTTAAGACAGGGTTATGGCTACACCTTC.

J is TRBJ2-2 and V is TRBV11-3, with D possibly being TRBD1 (7 bases). The CDR3 loop spans 13 amino acids. Germline loops: CDR1 SGHNT, CDR2 YENEEA. The DNA for the CDR3 is TGTGCGACTAGACAGGGTGTAGCCGGGGAGCTGTTTTTT. Residues: CATRQGVAGELFF.

This chain connects TRBV24-1 to TRBJ2-2, with 10 bases lining up with TRBD1. The CDR3 extends over 14 amino acids. V lost 9 bases, J lost 0 bases, and 0 bases stayed unmatched. Germline CDR1 is KGHDR and CDR2 is SFDVKD. CDR3 DNA sequence: TGTGCCACCGGACAGGGGGCGAACACCGGGGAGCTGTTTTTT. It translates to CATGQGANTGELFF.

The chain employs TRBV27 and TRBJ2-7, with D perhaps matching TRBD2 (6 bases). This CDR3 is 13 amino acids long. Looked up from germline, CDR1 is MNHEY and CDR2 is SMNVEV (reference sequence). Trimming stripped 4 bases from V and 4 bases from J, with 11 bases between. As DNA, the CDR3 is TGTGCCAGCAGTTGGGGGGTTGGGTACGAGCAGTACTTC. As protein: CASSWGVGYEQYF.

V usage is TRBV27 and J usage is TRBJ1-5; D might be TRBD1 (6 bases). The CDR3 runs 14 residues. Germline CDR1 MNHEY, CDR2 SMNVEV (reference sequence). The V gene lost 5 bases and the J gene lost 7 bases, with 15 bases spanning the gap. CDR3 sequence (DNA): TGTGCCAGCAGTCCCGGGACACGGGTCCAGCCCCAGCATTTT. Translating it yields CASSPGTRVQPQHF.

The rearrangement uses TRBV6-6 and TRBJ2-6; tentative D call: TRBD1 (5 bases). V lost 7 bases and J 4 bases, leaving 14 bases between the germline ends. This CDR3 region has 15 residues. Germline CDR1 is MNHNY and CDR2 is SVGAGI (reference sequence). CDR3 bases: TGTGCCAGCACCCCAACAGGTACCGGGGCCAACGTCCTGACTTTC. Its protein product is CASTPTGTGANVLTF.

The chain links TRBV7-9 to TRBJ2-2; possible D gene TRBD1, 6 bases. V dropped 7 bases and J dropped 6 bases, with 9 bases sitting between them. Germline V gene data show CDR1 as SEHNR and CDR2 as FQNEAQ (reference sequence). CDR3 length equals 12 residues. The CDR3 here is CASIRGPGELFF. The CDR3, as DNA: TGTGCCAGCATCAGGGGCCCCGGGGAGCTGTTTTTT.

V and J are TRBV7-8 and TRBJ1-6; D is unresolved. The germline V gene has CDR1 SGHVS and CDR2 FQNEAQ. The CDR3 is made up of 14 amino acids. V shed 2 bases and J shed 6 bases, with 8 bases lying between them. The CDR3 protein is CASSLWATNSPLHF. The CDR3 DNA sequence: TGTGCCAGCAGCTTATGGGCCACTAATTCACCCCTCCACTTT. The full variable domain, with the rest looked up from reference TRBV7-8 and TRBJ1-6, is GAGVSQSPRYKVAKRGQDVALRCDPISGHVSLFWYQQALGQGPEFLTYFQNEAQLDKSGLPSDRFFAERPEGSVSTLKIQRTQQEDSAVYLCASSLWATNSPLHFGNGTRLTVT.

The rearrangement uses TRBV13 and TRBJ2-3; D remains ambiguous. From germline, CDR1 is PRHDT and CDR2 FYEKMQ (reference sequence). Trimming took off 2 bases at V and 3 bases at J, with 9 bases between the two ends. CDR3 length: 14 residues. For the CDR3, the DNA is TGTGCCAGCAGCTTAATTAGACAAACAGATACGCAGTATTTT. Protein sequence: CASSLIRQTDTQYF.